These 27 T cell receptor beta chains share one sample of origin, sequenced in a study of T cell changes during pregnancy in multiple sclerosis (dated by TCRdb to 2018 to 2020). Receptor libraries were prepared by the immunoSEQ multiplex PCR assay. TCRdb mirrors the immuneACCESS table, restricted to in-frame sequences. Some clones are absent from its copies; in checked studies, under half trace to an unresolved V gene, and the reason for the others is unknown. In all, the sample holds over 30,000 clones, and about 88% of those were seen once. The ten top clones hold roughly 1.2% of the sample. The sequencing used CD4+ T cells from peripheral blood mononuclear cells, collected before pregnancy. These receptors came from a female donor with multiple sclerosis, enrolled in a pregnancy study.

The chain employs TRBV18 and TRBJ2-5, with TRBD1 as a possible D gene (6 bases). This CDR3 contains 14 residues. Germline CDR1 and CDR2: KGHSH and LQKENI. V gave up 0 bases and J gave up 4 bases, with 9 bases separating them. The CDR3 coding sequence is TGTGCCAGCTCACCACCGGACAGCCCAGAGACCCAGTACTTC. Its protein product is CASSPPDSPETQYF.

The V and J genes are TRBV9 and TRBJ2-1, with 14 bases matching TRBD2. Trimming cost V 7 bases and J 10 bases; bases outside gene matches: 7. CDR1 and CDR2 (germline): SGDLS, YYNGEE. The CDR3 length is 14 residues. In DNA, the CDR3 is TGTGCCAGCGATCGGGGGACTAGCGGGAGAGAGCAGTTCTTC. Its translation is CASDRGTSGREQFF. The full variable domain, with the rest looked up from reference TRBV9 and TRBJ2-1, is DSGVTQTPKHLITATGQRVTLRCSPRSGDLSVYWYQQSLDQGLQFLIQYYNGEERAKGNILERFSAQQFPDLHSELNLSSLELGDSALYFCASDRGTSGREQFFGPGTRLTVL.

The chain recombines TRBV18 with TRBJ2-1; TRBD1 might be the D (6 bases). Looked up from germline, CDR1 is KGHSH and CDR2 is LQKENI. This CDR3 is 16 amino acids long. V lost 6 bases to trimming and J lost 3 bases, with 18 bases between them. The chain's CDR3 is CASSEQQGVLYNEQFF. The CDR3 nucleotides read TGTGCCAGCTCCGAACAACAGGGTGTTCTCTACAATGAGCAGTTCTTC. The full variable domain, its missing parts supplied by reference TRBV18 and TRBJ2-1, is NAGVMQNPRHLVRRRGQEARLRCSPMKGHSHVYWYRQLPEEGLKFMVYLQKENIIDESGMPKERFSAEFPKEGPSILRIQQVVRGDSAAYFCASSEQQGVLYNEQFFGPGTRLTVL.

The CDR3 sequence is CASSPEGQGTGYTF. Here the CDR3 DNA reads TGTGCCAGCTCACCAGAAGGCCAGGGTACTGGCTACACCTTC. This chain joins TRBV18 and TRBJ1-2; D may be TRBD1 (5 bases). Germline V gene lookup returns CDR1 KGHSH and CDR2 LQKENI. V shed 2 bases and J shed 7 bases, with 14 bases lying between them. The CDR3 runs 14 residues.

The chain recombines TRBV30 with TRBJ2-3; D ambiguous. V lost 2 bases to trimming and J lost 6 bases, with 9 bases between them. CDR1 GTSNPN and CDR2 SVGIG come from the germline V gene (reference sequence). The CDR3 is made up of 12 amino acids. The chain's CDR3 is CAWSTKVDTQYF. The CDR3 DNA follows: TGTGCCTGGAGTACTAAGGTGGATACGCAGTATTTT.

The chain uses TRBV6-5 and TRBJ2-7, with TRBD2 matching over 9 bases. V was clipped by 5 bases and J by 2 bases; unmatched bases: 4. Germline V gives CDR1 MNHEY, CDR2 SVGAGI. The CDR3 is 14 amino acids. CDR3 amino acids: CASSRTSDPYEQYF. For the CDR3, the DNA is TGTGCCAGCAGTCGGACTAGCGACCCCTACGAGCAGTACTTC.

The genes are TRBV4-2 and TRBJ1-4; 7 bases map to TRBD1. After removal of 7 bases from V and 0 bases from J, the junction contained 2 bases not matched to a gene. The CDR3 length is 14 residues. CDR1 is LGHNA and CDR2 is YNFKEQ in the germline V gene. CDR3 DNA: TGTGCCAGCACAGGGGGGCCAACTAATGAAAAACTGTTTTTT. It encodes CASTGGPTNEKLFF.

The gene calls are TRBV4-1 and TRBJ2-3, with D perhaps TRBD1 (6 bases). This CDR3 is built from 15 residues. V gave up 0 bases and J gave up 3 bases, with 10 bases separating them. CDR1 and CDR2 (germline): MGHRA, YSYEKL. CDR3 amino acids: CASSQEGRGTDTQYF. The CDR3 bases are TGCGCCAGCAGCCAAGAAGGCAGGGGTACAGATACGCAGTATTTT.

The V gene is TRBV4-2, the J gene TRBJ2-3; TRBD1 agrees at 12 bases. Germline V gene sequence: CDR1 LGHNA, CDR2 YNFKEQ. The CDR3 consists of 15 residues. The V and J ends lost 4 bases and 6 bases, in that order; junction bases with no gene match: 5. CDR3 residues: CASSPGTGGADTQYF. For the CDR3, the DNA is TGTGCCAGCAGCCCCGGGACAGGGGGCGCGGATACGCAGTATTTT.

The chain combines TRBV2 with TRBJ2-7; 8 bases line up with TRBD2. Germline lookup yields CDR1 SNHLY and CDR2 FYNNEI. The CDR3 runs to 14 residues. V gave up 7 bases and J gave up 7 bases; unmatched junction bases: 12. The DNA of the CDR3 is TGTGCCAGCACGGGGAGAAGCGGGAGCCTGGAGCAGTACTTC. It yields the protein CASTGRSGSLEQYF. The full variable domain, its missing parts supplied by reference TRBV2 and TRBJ2-7, is EPEVTQTPSHQVTQMGQEVILRCVPISNHLYFYWYRQILGQKVEFLVSFYNNEISEKSEIFDDQFSVERPDGSNFTLKIRSTKLEDSAMYFCASTGRSGSLEQYFGPGTRLTVT.

The chain couples TRBV7-3 to TRBJ1-1; no definite D call. V dropped 3 bases and J dropped 1 base, with 12 bases sitting between them. From germline, CDR1 is SGHTA and CDR2 FQGTGA. The CDR3 has 15 residues. CDR3 region: CASSFGPKRNTEAFF. The CDR3, as DNA: TGTGCCAGCAGCTTTGGGCCTAAAAGGAACACTGAAGCTTTCTTT.

V gene TRBV18 combines with J gene TRBJ1-2, with 10 bases aligning to TRBD1. Germline-derived CDR1 and CDR2 are KGHSH and LQKENI. V was clipped by 2 bases and J by 7 bases; unmatched bases: 7. The CDR3 loop spans 15 amino acids. The CDR3 DNA reads as TGTGCCAGCTCACCATTCGGACAGGGGGGCGGTGGCTACACCTTC. Amino acid sequence: CASSPFGQGGGGYTF.

The chain combines TRBV27 with TRBJ2-3; the D gene is possibly TRBD2 (5 bases). From germline, CDR1 is MNHEY and CDR2 SMNVEV (reference sequence). V gave up 5 bases and J gave up 0 bases, with 18 bases separating them. This CDR3 spans 17 amino acids. Here the CDR3 DNA reads TGTGCCAGCAGTCCCATCGCAGGCAGGACTAGCACAGATACGCAGTATTTT. Translation gives CASSPIAGRTSTDTQYF.

This clone was recorded once. The chain is built from TRBV19 and TRBJ2-1, with 13 bases lining up with TRBD2. The CDR3 runs to 19 residues. The V gene end was trimmed by 4 bases and the J gene end by 7 bases; junction bases not matched to a gene: 16. Germline V gene sequence: CDR1 LNHDA, CDR2 SQIVND (reference sequence). CDR3 region: CASSKDRTTSGRARNEQFF. The CDR3 coding sequence is TGTGCCAGTAGTAAAGACAGAACCACTAGCGGGAGGGCCAGAAATGAGCAGTTCTTC.

The chain carries TRBV7-2 and TRBJ1-2; perhaps TRBD1 as D (5 bases). V lost 7 bases and J 4 bases, leaving 10 bases between the germline ends. The CDR3 spans 12 residues. Per the germline V gene, CDR1 is SGHTA and CDR2 is FQGNSA. The CDR3 bases are TGTGCCAGCACCGGGGGGGGCTATGGCTACACCTTC. Residues: CASTGGGYGYTF. Using reference TRBV7-2 and TRBJ1-2 for the parts outside the CDR3, the full variable domain is GAGVSQSPSNKVTEKGKDVELRCDPISGHTALYWYRQSLGQGLEFLIYFQGNSAPDKSGLPSDRFSAERTGGSVSTLTIQRTQQEDSAVYLCASTGGGYGYTFGSGTRLTVV.

This CDR3 reads CAWSVSGVYNEQFF. The CDR3, as DNA: TGTGCCTGGAGTGTTTCGGGGGTTTACAATGAGCAGTTCTTC. The genes are TRBV30 and TRBJ2-1; tentatively, D is TRBD2 (6 bases). The germline CDR1 and CDR2 sequences are GTSNPN and SVGIG (reference sequence). The ends were cut back, 0 bases at V and 4 bases at J, with 10 bases in the middle. This CDR3 spans 14 amino acids.

This chain uses TRBV29-1 with TRBJ2-1, with 7 bases identical to TRBD2. The V gene end was trimmed by 5 bases and the J gene end by 7 bases; junction bases not matched to a gene: 8. CDR3 length equals 13 residues. Germline CDR1 reads SQVTM; CDR2 reads ANQGSEA. The CDR3 sequence: CSVSSGLVNEQFF. DNA for the CDR3: TGCAGCGTTTCTTCCGGACTAGTAAATGAGCAGTTCTTC.

The V and J genes are TRBV5-6 and TRBJ1-5; tentative D call: TRBD1 (6 bases). CDR1 is SGHDT, CDR2 YYEEEE, per germline. The CDR3 extends over 16 amino acids. V was pared by 4 bases and J by 3 bases, with 17 bases between. The DNA of the CDR3 is TGTGCCAGCAGCCTTCGGACAGAGCCCTTCAATCAGCCCCAGCATTTT. It codes for CASSLRTEPFNQPQHF. Using reference TRBV5-6 and TRBJ1-5 for the parts outside the CDR3, the full variable domain is DAGVTQSPTHLIKTRGQQVTLRCSPKSGHDTVSWYQQALGQGPQFIFQYYEEEERQRGNFPDRFSGHQFPNYSSELNVNALLLGDSALYLCASSLRTEPFNQPQHFGDGTRLSIL.

This sequence joins TRBV29-1 and TRBJ1-3; D unclear. CDR1 and CDR2 (germline): SQVTM, ANQGSEA. Trimming took 4 bases from V and 2 from J, leaving 9 bases between them. There are 13 residues in the CDR3. CDR3 nucleotide sequence: TGCAGCGTTGGGGCAGGCGCTGGAAACACCATATATTTT. Residues: CSVGAGAGNTIYF.

This clone appeared a single time. The chain employs TRBV28 and TRBJ1-1; 8 bases match TRBD1. The CDR3 has 16 residues. Germline V gene sequence: CDR1 MDHEN, CDR2 SYDVKM. V gave up 3 bases and J gave up 1 base; unmatched junction bases: 7. CDR3 sequence: CASSFYGQGSNTEAFF. The CDR3 coding sequence is TGTGCCAGCAGTTTTTACGGACAGGGCTCGAACACTGAAGCTTTCTTT.

The chain couples TRBV6-1 to TRBJ2-5, with D perhaps TRBD2 (5 bases). Between the trimmed V and J ends, which lost 4 bases and 4 bases, there was a span of 7 bases. The CDR3 runs to 12 residues. Germline V gene data show CDR1 as MNHNS and CDR2 as SASEGT. CDR3 sequence (DNA): TGTGCCAGCAGTGTCCTAGCAGAGACCCAGTACTTC. Protein: CASSVLAETQYF.

In regard to this clone: Other DNA sequences in this sample translate to the same CDR3. The chain joins TRBV6-1 to TRBJ2-1; 11 bases are a match to TRBD2. Looked up from germline, CDR1 is MNHNS and CDR2 is SASEGT. The CDR3 is made up of 14 amino acids. Trimming at V came to 4 bases and at J to 4 bases, leaving 0 bases not matched to a gene. Here the CDR3 DNA reads TGTGCCAGCAGTGGACTAGCGGGGTACAATGAGCAGTTCTTC. Its protein is CASSGLAGYNEQFF.

This clone has only one observation. The chain uses TRBV19 and TRBJ1-1; D is perhaps TRBD1 (5 bases). V was pared by 1 base and J by 2 bases, with 8 bases between. The CDR3 extends over 14 amino acids. The germline V gene encodes CDR1 LNHDA and CDR2 SQIVND (reference sequence). CDR3 coding DNA: TGTGCCAGTAGTATAGGGGGCCTCAACACTGAAGCTTTCTTT. Its translation is CASSIGGLNTEAFF.

The CDR3 DNA sequence: TGTGCCAGCAGTTACTCGCAGGGTCAGGGAGGCTACACCTTC. This encodes CASSYSQGQGGYTF. This chain uses TRBV6-5 with TRBJ1-2, with a possible D match to TRBD1 (5 bases). The CDR3 is 14 amino acids. Trimming cost V 0 bases and J 8 bases, with 13 bases left between them. Germline assignment: CDR1 MNHEY and CDR2 SVGAGI.

This clone was recorded once. This chain links TRBV28 with TRBJ2-1, with D perhaps matching TRBD2 (6 bases). The V end lost 3 bases, the J end lost 8 bases, and 14 bases lay between the germline ends. CDR3 length: 14 amino acids. Germline CDR1 MDHEN, CDR2 SYDVKM. CDR3 protein: CASSLNGSGDEQFF. The CDR3 nucleotides are TGTGCCAGCAGTTTGAACGGGAGTGGTGATGAGCAGTTCTTC. Full variable domain (outside the CDR3, taken from reference TRBV28 and TRBJ2-1): DVKVTQSSRYLVKRTGEKVFLECVQDMDHENMFWYRQDPGLGLRLIYFSYDVKMKEKGDIPEGYSVSREKKERFSLILESASTNQTSMYLCASSLNGSGDEQFFGPGTRLTVL.

The CDR3 coding sequence is TGTGCCAGCGGGGAGGGGTACGAGCAGTACTTC. Its protein product is CASGEGYEQYF. The chain couples TRBV2 to TRBJ2-7; 7 bases match TRBD2. The CDR3 runs 11 residues. The V gene end was trimmed by 8 bases and the J gene end by 4 bases; junction bases not matched to a gene: 2. Germline CDR1 and CDR2: SNHLY and FYNNEI. Full variable domain (rest looked up from reference TRBV2 and TRBJ2-7): EPEVTQTPSHQVTQMGQEVILRCVPISNHLYFYWYRQILGQKVEFLVSFYNNEISEKSEIFDDQFSVERPDGSNFTLKIRSTKLEDSAMYFCASGEGYEQYFGPGTRLTVT.

The chain joins TRBV19 to TRBJ1-2; unclear D gene. This CDR3 has 13 residues. Germline CDR1 is LNHDA and CDR2 is SQIVND (reference sequence). Trimming took 5 bases from V and 3 from J, leaving 10 bases between them. In DNA, the CDR3 is TGTGCCAGTAGTCCCCCTTTTTACTATGGCTACACCTTC. Translated, it gives CASSPPFYYGYTF.